Below, one T cell receptor (beta chain) is given with its context. TCRdb keeps only in-frame clones here, not all; method: immunoSEQ multiplex PCR. The sample includes roughly 130,000 clones, 80% to 90% of them seen just once. This specimen comes from a study of blood T cell repertoires in COVID-19. The CDR3 loop spans 15 amino acids. V lost 4 bases and J 8 bases, leaving 19 bases between the germline ends. CDR1 is SGHRS, CDR2 YFSETQ, per germline. The specimen sequenced was peripheral blood. This rearrangement joins TRBV5-1 to TRBJ1-5, with D possibly being TRBD1 (5 bases). The TCR comes from a woman between 55 and 75 years old with acute or convalescent COVID-19. The CDR3 reads CASSPGGGTSEPQHF. The DNA of the CDR3 is TGCGCCAGCAGCCCGGGGGGGGGTACCTCGGAGCCCCAGCATTTT. The full variable domain, completed using reference TRBV5-1 and TRBJ1-5, is KAGVTQTPRYLIKTRGQQVTLSCSPISGHRSVSWYQQTPGQGLQFLFEYFSETQRNKGNFPGRFSGRQFSNSRSEMNVSTLELGDSALYLCASSPGGGTSEPQHFGDGTRLSIL.